The 28 T cell receptor beta chains listed next were all sequenced from one sample in a study of CD39 and CD103 CD8 tumor-infiltrating T cells. The repertoire was sequenced with immunoSEQ multiplex PCR; TCRdb's copy has only in-frame clones and lacks some. Seen here are fewer than 5,000 clones, around 65% observed once, and the top ten hold 10% to 15%. The material sequenced was CD8+ T cells sorted from blood. The subset is: total memory CD8 T cells (CD45RA-CCR7+/-) from blood or uninvolved lymph node. These receptors originate from a human donor with head and neck squamous cell carcinoma.

The J gene is TRBJ1-5, the V gene TRBV4-1, with 9 bases aligning to TRBD1. CDR1 and CDR2 from the germline V gene are MGHRA and YSYEKL. This CDR3 has 17 residues. The junction had 7 bases not matched to a gene; V was cut back by 0 bases and J by 4 bases. The CDR3 protein is CASSQEDRTGVNQPQHF. CDR3 in DNA: TGCGCCAGCAGCCAAGAAGATCGGACAGGGGTAAATCAGCCCCAGCATTTT.

The count of this clone is one. This chain joins TRBV9 and TRBJ2-2; 9 bases line up with TRBD1. The CDR3 runs to 15 residues. V lost 3 bases, J lost 7 bases, and 7 bases stayed unmatched. The germline gives CDR1 SGDLS, CDR2 YYNGEE. Here the CDR3 DNA reads TGTGCCAGCAGCGCGACAGGGGGATCCGGCGGGGAGCTGTTTTTT. It encodes CASSATGGSGGELFF. Drawing the rest from reference TRBV9 and TRBJ2-2, the complete variable domain is DSGVTQTPKHLITATGQRVTLRCSPRSGDLSVYWYQQSLDQGLQFLIQYYNGEERAKGNILERFSAQQFPDLHSELNLSSLELGDSALYFCASSATGGSGGELFFGEGSRLTVL.

The chain carries TRBV11-2 and TRBJ2-7; weak D call: TRBD1 (6 bases). CDR3 length: 14 amino acids. Germline CDR1 SGHAT, CDR2 FQNNGV. V lost 5 bases, J lost 5 bases, and 16 bases lay in between. The CDR3 protein is CASSRRDITNEQYF. CDR3 in DNA: TGTGCCAGCAGCCGCCGGGACATTACGAACGAGCAGTACTTC.

The chain couples TRBV6-6 to TRBJ2-7; TRBD2 matches 11 bases. The CDR3 loop spans 14 amino acids. Trimming took 11 bases from V and 4 from J; bases not matched to a gene: 10. From germline, CDR1 is MNHNY and CDR2 SVGAGI (reference sequence). The CDR3 reads CAGNSGGAEYEQYF. DNA of the CDR3: TGTGCCGGAAATAGCGGGGGGGCGGAGTACGAGCAGTACTTC.

The chain couples TRBV29-1 to TRBJ1-1, with TRBD1 as a possible D gene (5 bases). This CDR3 spans 15 amino acids. The germline CDR1 and CDR2 sequences are SQVTM and ANQGSEA. V lost 0 bases and J 4 bases, leaving 15 bases between the germline ends. The chain's CDR3 is CSVEDSWGGVTEAFF. Here the CDR3 DNA reads TGCAGCGTTGAAGATAGTTGGGGGGGTGTCACTGAAGCTTTCTTT.

The chain carries TRBV30 and TRBJ1-2, with TRBD1 identical over 7 bases. Germline CDR1 is GTSNPN and CDR2 is SVGIG (reference sequence). The CDR3 consists of 12 residues. With 2 bases clipped from V and 8 bases from J, the junction kept 5 bases outside the gene matches. Written as DNA, the CDR3 is TGTGCCTGGAGTTGGGGGACAGAAGGCTACACCTTC. Protein sequence: CAWSWGTEGYTF.

Note on this clone: Other DNA sequences of this sample code for an identical CDR3. The chain has TRBV9 and TRBJ2-7, with 13 positions matching TRBD2. Germline loops: CDR1 SGDLS, CDR2 YYNGEE. The length of the CDR3 is 15 residues. Losses at the gene ends were 4 bases for V and 2 bases for J; bases not matched to a gene: 3. CDR3 nucleotide sequence: TGTGCCAGCAGCCCTACTAGCGGGGGGGCCTACGAGCAGTACTTC. Amino acids: CASSPTSGGAYEQYF.

This rearrangement joins TRBV10-1 to TRBJ1-1; the D is unclear. The CDR3 sequence is 17 residues long. Between the trimmed V and J ends, which lost 0 bases and 1 base, there was a span of 15 bases. Germline lookup yields CDR1 WNHNN and CDR2 SYGVQD (reference sequence). CDR3 loop: CASSESLYSRKNTEAFF. The CDR3 region has the DNA TGCGCCAGCAGTGAGTCCCTATATTCGAGGAAGAACACTGAAGCTTTCTTT.

The rearrangement uses TRBV6-6 and TRBJ2-5; TRBD2 matches 7 bases. Trimming removed 4 bases from V and 5 bases from J; junction bases left unmatched: 10. Looked up from germline, CDR1 is MNHNY and CDR2 is SVGAGI (reference sequence). The CDR3 totals 15 residues. The CDR3 coding sequence is TGTGCCAGCAGTTCCGCAGCGGGGACCCTGGAGACCCAGTACTTC. This codes for CASSSAAGTLETQYF.

This clone was detected only once. The chain employs TRBV6-5 and TRBJ2-1; weak D call: TRBD1 (6 bases). V lost 6 bases, J lost 6 bases, and 9 bases lay in between. The CDR3 is 12 residues long. Per germline, CDR1 MNHEY and CDR2 SVGAGI. The CDR3: CASSLQGNEQFF. Written as DNA, the CDR3 is TGTGCCAGCAGCCTACAGGGCAATGAGCAGTTCTTC.

The J gene is TRBJ2-6, the V gene TRBV15, with D uncertain. Trimming pared 0 bases from V and 4 bases from J, leaving 10 bases between. The CDR3 spans 16 residues. CDR1 is LNHNV, CDR2 YYDKDF, per germline (reference sequence). As DNA, the CDR3 is TGTGCCACCAGCAGAGATCGAGGCTCCGGGGCCAACGTCCTGACTTTC. It specifies CATSRDRGSGANVLTF. Looking up the rest from reference TRBV15 and TRBJ2-6 gives the full variable domain: DAMVIQNPRYQVTQFGKPVTLSCSQTLNHNVMYWYQQKSSQAPKLLFHYYDKDFNNEADTPDNFQSRRPNTSFCFLDIRSPGLGDTAMYLCATSRDRGSGANVLTFGAGSRLTVL.

The rearrangement joins TRBV5-4 to TRBJ2-6; D is perhaps TRBD2 (5 bases). Trimming took 4 bases from V and 4 from J, leaving 21 bases between them. Germline lookup yields CDR1 SGHNT and CDR2 YYREEE (reference sequence). CDR3 length equals 18 residues. The CDR3 reads CASSGDDGRTSGANVLTF. CDR3 DNA sequence: TGTGCCAGCAGCGGCGACGACGGACGGACTTCCGGGGCCAACGTCCTGACTTTC.

Comment on this clone: The sample holds other DNA sequences that translate to the same CDR3. The chain couples TRBV4-1 to TRBJ1-5, with TRBD1 identical over 8 bases. Trimming removed 0 bases from V and 5 bases from J; junction bases left unmatched: 12. This CDR3 is built from 18 residues. CDR1 is MGHRA and CDR2 is YSYEKL in the germline V gene. CDR3 region: CASSQDGWGQVADQPQHF. As DNA, the CDR3 is TGCGCCAGCAGCCAAGATGGATGGGGACAGGTGGCGGATCAGCCCCAGCATTTT.

This sequence joins TRBV27 and TRBJ2-7; the match to TRBD1 covers 9 bases. With 5 bases clipped from V and 2 bases from J, the junction kept 1 base outside the gene matches. CDR1 and CDR2 from the germline V gene are MNHEY and SMNVEV (reference sequence). The CDR3 runs 13 residues. The CDR3 sequence: CASSRDRAYEQYF. The CDR3 DNA reads TGTGCCAGCAGTAGGGACAGGGCCTACGAGCAGTACTTC.

This clone was seen a handful of times. The chain couples TRBV2 to TRBJ2-2, with TRBD2 matching 11 bases. Germline CDR1 and CDR2: SNHLY and FYNNEI. The trim removed 0 bases at V and 6 bases at J, leaving 15 bases unmatched. This CDR3 comprises 20 residues. The CDR3 bases are TGTGCCAGCAGTGAAGCGCCTGTCTCGATAGCGGGGGGGCCCCCCGGGGAGCTGTTTTTT. This gives the protein CASSEAPVSIAGGPPGELFF.

The V call is TRBV29-1, the J call TRBJ2-3, with a tentative D call TRBD2 (7 bases). The CDR3 totals 15 residues. Trimming removed 0 bases at V and 6 bases at J, with 16 bases between. CDR1 is SQVTM, CDR2 ANQGSEA, per germline. CDR3 in DNA: TGCAGCGTTGAAGATAGTTGGGGGGGGGCGGATACGCAGTATTTT. It specifies CSVEDSWGGADTQYF.

This chain uses TRBV30 with TRBJ2-5, with 7 nucleotides matching TRBD1. Trimming removed 2 bases from V and 3 bases from J; junction bases left unmatched: 9. Germline assignment: CDR1 GTSNPN and CDR2 SVGIG (reference sequence). The CDR3 consists of 15 residues. The CDR3 loop reads CAWSSISGTEETQYF. The CDR3 DNA follows: TGTGCCTGGAGTTCAATCTCCGGGACAGAAGAGACCCAGTACTTC.

In its sample, this clone was seen once. This rearrangement joins TRBV27 to TRBJ2-1, with 11 positions matching TRBD1. Germline V lookup: CDR1 MNHEY, CDR2 SMNVEV (reference sequence). V gave up 2 bases and J gave up 6 bases; unmatched junction bases: 6. This CDR3 is built from 16 residues. In nucleotides, the CDR3 is TGTGCCAGCAGTTTAGTCGCTGGGACAGGGGGCAATGAGCAGTTCTTC. Translating gives CASSLVAGTGGNEQFF.

This chain's CDR3 is CASTPGIGGSYNSPLHF. The CDR3 coding sequence is TGTGCCAGCACCCCCGGGATAGGGGGCTCCTATAATTCACCCCTCCACTTT. V is TRBV27 and J is TRBJ1-6, with D possibly matching TRBD1 (6 bases). The CDR3 sequence is 17 residues long. Trimming stripped 7 bases from V and 0 bases from J, with 16 bases between. Germline V gene sequence: CDR1 MNHEY, CDR2 SMNVEV (reference sequence).

The V and J genes are TRBV11-2 and TRBJ1-1, with D tentatively TRBD1 (5 bases). Germline V gene sequence: CDR1 SGHAT, CDR2 FQNNGV. This CDR3 is 15 amino acids long. Trimming shortened V by 1 base and J by 0 bases, and 9 bases separated the two germline ends. The CDR3 DNA is TGTGCCAGCAGCTTAGTGCCGGGGGTGAACACTGAAGCTTTCTTT. Translating gives CASSLVPGVNTEAFF. Full variable domain (remainder filled in from reference TRBV11-2 and TRBJ1-1): EAGVAQSPRYKIIEKRQSVAFWCNPISGHATLYWYQQILGQGPKLLIQFQNNGVVDDSQLPKDRFSAERLKGVDSTLKIQPAKLEDSAVYLCASSLVPGVNTEAFFGQGTRLTVV.

The rearrangement uses TRBV27 and TRBJ2-5; 10 nucleotides match TRBD2. CDR1 is MNHEY, CDR2 SMNVEV, per germline (reference sequence). The CDR3 has 17 amino acids. The junction had 9 bases not matched to a gene; V was cut back by 4 bases and J by 1 base. The CDR3 loop reads CASSSNSGGYLQETQYF. The CDR3 DNA reads TGTGCCAGCAGTTCAAATAGCGGGGGGTACCTCCAAGAGACCCAGTACTTC.

Details on this clone: The sample carries other DNA sequences with the same CDR3. This sequence joins TRBV30 and TRBJ2-7, with D uncertain. CDR3 size: 12 residues. Germline V gives CDR1 GTSNPN, CDR2 SVGIG (reference sequence). V was clipped by 2 bases and J by 1 base, with 6 bases between them. CDR3 in DNA: TGTGCCTGGAGTAGAGTGTCCTACGAGCAGTACTTC. This encodes CAWSRVSYEQYF.

CDR3 in DNA: TGTGCCAGTAGTGAAAGACAGGAGTTGGCTGAAGCTTTCTTT. Amino acids: CASSERQELAEAFF. The chain is built from TRBV19 and TRBJ1-1; tentatively, D is TRBD1 (6 bases). The CDR3 has 14 residues. V lost 5 bases and J 6 bases, leaving 16 bases between the germline ends. Per the germline V gene, CDR1 is LNHDA and CDR2 is SQIVND (reference sequence).

CDR3 sequence (DNA): TGTGCCAGCAGTAGGGACAGGGAGCTTGAAAAACTGTTTTTT. Its protein is CASSRDRELEKLFF. V is TRBV28 and J is TRBJ1-4; 9 nucleotides agree with TRBD1. CDR3 length: 14 amino acids. Germline V CDR1 and CDR2: MDHEN, SYDVKM. The ends lost 5 bases at V and 7 bases at J; junction bases unmatched: 5. The whole variable domain, filled in from reference TRBV28 and TRBJ1-4, reads DVKVTQSSRYLVKRTGEKVFLECVQDMDHENMFWYRQDPGLGLRLIYFSYDVKMKEKGDIPEGYSVSREKKERFSLILESASTNQTSMYLCASSRDRELEKLFFGSGTQLSVL.

The rearrangement uses TRBV19 and TRBJ2-7; a weak D match, TRBD1 (5 bases). V gave up 5 bases and J gave up 3 bases, with 14 bases separating them. The CDR3 length is 14 residues. Germline assignment: CDR1 LNHDA and CDR2 SQIVND (reference sequence). CDR3 DNA: TGTGCCAGTAGTCTTGGACAAGGGGACTACGAGCAGTACTTC. Amino acids: CASSLGQGDYEQYF.

The table lists this clone with a few counts. The chain recombines TRBV19 with TRBJ1-2, with 8 nucleotides matching TRBD1. Germline trimming cut 0 bases from V and 3 bases from J; bases unmatched to any gene: 9. This CDR3 region has 17 residues. The germline CDR1 and CDR2 sequences are LNHDA and SQIVND (reference sequence). The CDR3 DNA follows: TGTGCCAGTAGTATAGATTTCGGGACAGGCGACCACTATGGCTACACCTTC. It codes for CASSIDFGTGDHYGYTF.

This clone was counted a single time. The genes are TRBV5-1 and TRBJ2-3, with D unresolved. This CDR3 is 15 amino acids long. In germline, CDR1 is SGHRS, CDR2 YFSETQ. Trimming removed 5 bases from V and 0 bases from J, with 13 bases in between. The CDR3 DNA follows: TGCGCCAGCAGTCCGATTGCCGGTAGCACAGATACGCAGTATTTT. It specifies CASSPIAGSTDTQYF.

This chain connects TRBV2 to TRBJ2-7; possible D gene TRBD1, 6 bases. Looked up from germline, CDR1 is SNHLY and CDR2 is FYNNEI. Deletions cut 4 bases from V and 1 base from J, with 14 bases between. There are 15 residues in the CDR3. The CDR3 here is CASSGGQGRSYEQYF. The CDR3 DNA reads as TGTGCCAGCAGTGGTGGTCAGGGGCGATCCTACGAGCAGTACTTC.